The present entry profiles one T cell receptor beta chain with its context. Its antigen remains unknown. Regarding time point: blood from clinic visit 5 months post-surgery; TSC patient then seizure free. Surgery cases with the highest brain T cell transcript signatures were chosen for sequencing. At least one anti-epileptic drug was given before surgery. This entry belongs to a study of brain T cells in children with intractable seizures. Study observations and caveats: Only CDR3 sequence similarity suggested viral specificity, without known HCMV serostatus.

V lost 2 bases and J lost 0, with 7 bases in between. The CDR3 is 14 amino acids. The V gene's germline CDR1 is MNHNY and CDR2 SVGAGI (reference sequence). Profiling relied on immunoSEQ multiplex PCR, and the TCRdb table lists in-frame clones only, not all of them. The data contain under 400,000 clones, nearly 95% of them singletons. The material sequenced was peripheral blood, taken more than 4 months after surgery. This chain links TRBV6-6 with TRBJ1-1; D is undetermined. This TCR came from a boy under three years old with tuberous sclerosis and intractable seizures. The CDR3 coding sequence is TGTGCCAGCAGTTACGACCGGGTGAACACTGAAGCTTTCTTT. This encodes CASSYDRVNTEAFF.